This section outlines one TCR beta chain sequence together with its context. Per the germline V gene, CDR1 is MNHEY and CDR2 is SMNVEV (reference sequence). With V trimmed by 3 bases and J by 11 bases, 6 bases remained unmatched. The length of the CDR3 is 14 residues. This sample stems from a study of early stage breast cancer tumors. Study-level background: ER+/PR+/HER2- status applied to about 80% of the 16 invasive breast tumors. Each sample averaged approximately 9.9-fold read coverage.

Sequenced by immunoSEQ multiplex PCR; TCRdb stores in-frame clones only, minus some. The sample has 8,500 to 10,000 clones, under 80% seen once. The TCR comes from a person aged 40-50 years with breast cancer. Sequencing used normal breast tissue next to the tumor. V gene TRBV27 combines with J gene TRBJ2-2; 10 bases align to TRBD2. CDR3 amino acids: CASSFGTSDPELFF. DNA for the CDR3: TGTGCCAGCAGTTTTGGGACTAGCGACCCAGAGCTGTTTTTT.